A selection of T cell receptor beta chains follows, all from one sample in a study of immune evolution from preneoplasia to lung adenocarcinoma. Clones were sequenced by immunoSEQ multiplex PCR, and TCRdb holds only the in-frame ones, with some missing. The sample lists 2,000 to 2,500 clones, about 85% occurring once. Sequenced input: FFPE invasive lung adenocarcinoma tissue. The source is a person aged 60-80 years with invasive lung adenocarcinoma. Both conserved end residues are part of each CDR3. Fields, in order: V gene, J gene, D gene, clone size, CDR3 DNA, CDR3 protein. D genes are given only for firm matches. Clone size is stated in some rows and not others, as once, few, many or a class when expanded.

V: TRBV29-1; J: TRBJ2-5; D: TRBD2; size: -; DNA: TGCAGCGTACTGGGGGGGTGGGAGACCCAGTACTTC; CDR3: CSVLGGWETQYF
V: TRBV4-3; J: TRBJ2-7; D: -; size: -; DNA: TGCGCCAGCAGCCAGGAGAAAGGCTACGAGCAGTACTTC; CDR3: CASSQEKGYEQYF
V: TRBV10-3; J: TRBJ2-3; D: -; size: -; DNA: TGTGCCATCAGTGGGAGGTCAGGGACTAGCACAGATACGCAGTATTTT; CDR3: CAISGRSGTSTDTQYF
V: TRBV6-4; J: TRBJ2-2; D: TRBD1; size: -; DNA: TGTGCCAGCAAAGGACAGGGGGACACCGGGGAGCTGTTTTTT; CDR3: CASKGQGDTGELFF
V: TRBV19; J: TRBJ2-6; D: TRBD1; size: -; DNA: TGTGCCAGTGGAACGACAGGGGCTGGGGCCAACGTCCTGACTTTC; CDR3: CASGTTGAGANVLTF
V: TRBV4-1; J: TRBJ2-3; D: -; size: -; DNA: TGCGCCAGCAGCCAAGAATTGACTAGGAACCCGTGGCCAGATACGCAGTATTTT; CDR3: CASSQELTRNPWPDTQYF
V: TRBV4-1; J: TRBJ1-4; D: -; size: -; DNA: TGCGCCAGCAGAAGCCCCACCGGAACAGGGTTTGTTGTTTTGGAAAAACTGTTTTTT; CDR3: CASRSPTGTGFVVLEKLFF
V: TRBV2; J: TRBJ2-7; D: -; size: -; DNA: TGTGCCAGTAGTGACTACTCCTACGAGCAGTACTTC; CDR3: CASSDYSYEQYF
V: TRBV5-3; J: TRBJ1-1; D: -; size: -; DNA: TGTGCCAGAAGCTTGGGCGACCCGAACACTGAAGCTTTCTTT; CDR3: CARSLGDPNTEAFF
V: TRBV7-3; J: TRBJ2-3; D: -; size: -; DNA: TGTGCCAGCAGCTTAACGGGGGCCAGAACAGATACGCAGTATTTT; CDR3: CASSLTGARTDTQYF
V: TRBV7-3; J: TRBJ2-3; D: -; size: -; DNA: TGTGCCAGCAGTATCTACTCGTCGGATACGCAGTATTTT; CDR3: CASSIYSSDTQYF
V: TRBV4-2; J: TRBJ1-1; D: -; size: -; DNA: TGTGCCAGCAGCCTGACAGAGAACACTGAAGCTTTCTTT; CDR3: CASSLTENTEAFF
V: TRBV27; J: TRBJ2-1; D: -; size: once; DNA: TGTGCCAGTAGTCCCCGACGGGCCAATGAGCAGTTCTTC; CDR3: CASSPRRANEQFF
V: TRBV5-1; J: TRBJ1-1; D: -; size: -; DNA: TGCGCCAGCAGCTTGGAGGCGAACACTGAAGCTTTCTTT; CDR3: CASSLEANTEAFF
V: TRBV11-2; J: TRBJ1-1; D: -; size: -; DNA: TGTGCCAGCAGCTTAACCGGTTTAAGCAGAGCTTTCTTT; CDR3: CASSLTGLSRAFF
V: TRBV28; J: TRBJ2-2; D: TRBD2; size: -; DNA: TGTGCCAGCAGTCTCCCCCCAGGGATAGCGGGAGGTATCGGGGAGCTGTTTTTT; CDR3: CASSLPPGIAGGIGELFF
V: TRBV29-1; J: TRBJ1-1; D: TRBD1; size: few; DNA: TGCAGCGTTGATATTATTGGGACAGTCACTGAAGCTTTCTTT; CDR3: CSVDIIGTVTEAFF
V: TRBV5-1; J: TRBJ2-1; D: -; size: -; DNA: TGCGCCAGCAGCTTGCTTGTTAGCTCCTACAATGAGCAGTTCTTC; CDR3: CASSLLVSSYNEQFF
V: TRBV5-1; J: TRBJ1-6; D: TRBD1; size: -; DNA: TGCGCCAGCAGCTTGACGGGACAGGTGGAACCCCTCCACTTT; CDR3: CASSLTGQVEPLHF
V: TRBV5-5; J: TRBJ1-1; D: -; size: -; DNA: TGTGCCAGCAGCTTCTTGGGACGGAGGAACACTGAAGCTTTCTTT; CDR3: CASSFLGRRNTEAFF
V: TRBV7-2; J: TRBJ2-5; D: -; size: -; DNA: TGTGCCAGCAGCTTCGGCCGGGGGCCTACAGGGACCCAGTACTTC; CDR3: CASSFGRGPTGTQYF
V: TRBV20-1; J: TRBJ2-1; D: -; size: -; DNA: TGCAGTGCGCTGCTTTACAATGAGCAGTTCTTC; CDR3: CSALLYNEQFF
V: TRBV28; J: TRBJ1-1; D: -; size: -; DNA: TGTGCCAGCAGTTTACCCAACAGGGCGGTAGCTTTCTTT; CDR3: CASSLPNRAVAFF
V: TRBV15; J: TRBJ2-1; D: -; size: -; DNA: TGTGCCACCAGCAGAGTTTTTGAGGGTATTGAGCAGTTCTTC; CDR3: CATSRVFEGIEQFF
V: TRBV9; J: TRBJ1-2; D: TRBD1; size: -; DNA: TGTGCCAGCAGCGTGACGGGACAGGGCAACTATGGCTACACCTTC; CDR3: CASSVTGQGNYGYTF
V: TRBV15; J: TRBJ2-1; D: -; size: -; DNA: TGTGCCACCAGCAGAGTTGAGTCTGGTGAGCAGTTCTTC; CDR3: CATSRVESGEQFF
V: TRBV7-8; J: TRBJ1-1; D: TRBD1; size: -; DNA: TGTGCCAGCAGCTTAGCAGGGACAGGTCTGTTTGAAGCTTTCTTT; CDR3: CASSLAGTGLFEAFF
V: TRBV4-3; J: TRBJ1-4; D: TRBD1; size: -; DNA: TGCGCCAGCAGCCTTGGGACAGCTAATGAAAAACTGTTTTTT; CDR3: CASSLGTANEKLFF
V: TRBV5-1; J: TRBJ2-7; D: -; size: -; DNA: TGCGCCAGCAGCTTTGCAGGGGAGGGCTCCTACGAGCAGTACTTC; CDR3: CASSFAGEGSYEQYF
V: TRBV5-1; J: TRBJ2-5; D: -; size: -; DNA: TGCGCCAGCAGTGGGGAGCACAGGCGCCCCCAAGAGACCCAGTACTTC; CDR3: CASSGEHRRPQETQYF
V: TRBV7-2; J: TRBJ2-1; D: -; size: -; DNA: TGTGCCAGCAGCCCCGCCGCTAGCTCCTACAATGAGCAGTTCTTC; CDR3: CASSPAASSYNEQFF